This T cell receptor beta chain was profiled in a study of cytomegalovirus exposure and HLA in healthy donors. Study conclusions and caveats: 150 or so TCR beta chains were listed as cytomegalovirus-associated.

Both 60 Vbeta primers and 13 Jbeta primers went into the PCR. The data were produced by immunoSEQ multiplex PCR, yet TCRdb's version contains in-frame clones alone and is incomplete. The sample lists about 130,000 clones; 75% to 90% were seen once. The germline V gene encodes CDR1 SGHRS and CDR2 YFSETQ. The CDR3 loop spans 14 amino acids. The trim removed 10 bases at V and 5 bases at J, leaving 11 bases unmatched. This clone was seen just once. Its cognate antigen is unknown. The V call is TRBV5-1, the J call TRBJ2-1; TRBD1 matches at 8 bases. The TCR sequence derives from a man aged 35 to 55 in good health and CMV-seronegative. Sequenced material: PBMCs. The CDR3 sequence is CASRGLASNNEQFF. For the CDR3, the DNA is TGCGCCTCCAGGGGGCTAGCGAGCAACAATGAGCAGTTCTTC.